Below, 21 T cell receptor beta chains from the same sample are listed, as sequenced in a study of PD-1 blockade in mismatch repair-deficient tumors. Only in-frame clones appear in the TCRdb table, and some are missing; sequencing was by immunoSEQ multiplex PCR. The table lists roughly 130,000 clones, about nine tenths of them singletons. Source: peripheral blood, taken almost 74 weeks after starting pembrolizumab. These receptors all come from an adult with mismatch repair-deficient cancer.

The CDR3 spells CASSIDFGTGKYNEQFF. CDR3 bases: TGTGCCAGTAGTATAGATTTTGGGACAGGCAAATACAATGAGCAGTTCTTC. The V and J genes are TRBV19 and TRBJ2-1; 8 positions match TRBD1. From germline, CDR1 is LNHDA and CDR2 SQIVND (reference sequence). This CDR3 region has 17 residues. V was clipped by 0 bases and J by 4 bases; unmatched bases: 8. The variable domain in full, completed from reference TRBV19 and TRBJ2-1, reads DGGITQSPKYLFRKEGQNVTLSCEQNLNHDAMYWYRQDPGQGLRLIYYSQIVNDFQKGDIAEGYSVSREKKESFPLTVTSAQKNPTAFYLCASSIDFGTGKYNEQFFGPGTRLTVL.

V usage is TRBV6-6 and J usage is TRBJ2-1, with D possibly being TRBD1 (6 bases). The length of the CDR3 is 11 residues. From germline, CDR1 is MNHNY and CDR2 SVGAGI (reference sequence). V lost 3 bases and J lost 12, with 9 bases in between. Here the CDR3 DNA reads TGTGCCAGCAGTTATACAGGGCGGCAGTTCTTC. This encodes CASSYTGRQFF.

The gene calls are TRBV13 and TRBJ2-3, with 11 bases aligning to TRBD1. This CDR3 spans 16 amino acids. CDR1 PRHDT and CDR2 FYEKMQ come from the germline V gene (reference sequence). Losses at the gene ends were 2 bases for V and 1 base for J; bases not matched to a gene: 2. CDR3 region: CASSLKGQGGTDTQYF. The CDR3 DNA sequence: TGTGCCAGCAGCTTAAAGGGACAGGGGGGCACAGATACGCAGTATTTT.

V usage is TRBV19 and J usage is TRBJ2-1; maybe TRBD2 (5 bases). The germline V gene has CDR1 LNHDA and CDR2 SQIVND (reference sequence). This CDR3 has 17 residues. Trimming left V 3 bases short and J 6 bases short, with 21 bases between. CDR3 sequence reads: CASSIGLRVNPSNEQFF. CDR3 sequence (DNA): TGTGCCAGTAGTATCGGGTTGCGGGTAAACCCTTCCAATGAGCAGTTCTTC.

V gene TRBV11-2 combines with J gene TRBJ1-1; D not resolved. CDR3 length: 14 residues. V lost 2 bases and J lost 10, with 17 bases in between. CDR1 SGHAT and CDR2 FQNNGV come from the germline V gene. The chain's CDR3 is CASSLSTVGVGAFF. In DNA, the CDR3 is TGTGCCAGCAGCTTATCCACAGTGGGCGTGGGAGCTTTCTTT.

The V and J genes are TRBV5-6 and TRBJ1-4, with 8 bases fitting TRBD1. Germline V lookup: CDR1 SGHDT, CDR2 YYEEEE. The CDR3 is 16 residues long. The trim removed 1 base at V and 8 bases at J, leaving 10 bases unmatched. The CDR3 nucleotides read TGTGCCAGCAGCTTGATTGCAGGGGGCGCCCGGGAAAAACTGTTTTTT. It specifies CASSLIAGGAREKLFF.

V is TRBV7-8 and J is TRBJ2-4, with 11 bases that match TRBD2. Germline lookup yields CDR1 SGHVS and CDR2 FQNEAQ. The CDR3 consists of 16 residues. V shed 3 bases, J shed 8 bases, and the junction held 9 bases outside the gene matches. CDR3 amino acids: CASSLGTSGPRDIQYF. CDR3 in DNA: TGTGCCAGCAGCTTGGGGACTAGCGGCCCTAGGGACATTCAGTACTTC.

The rearrangement uses TRBV11-2 and TRBJ2-5; D not certain. V lost 1 base and J lost 3, with 3 bases in between. The CDR3 is 12 residues long. Germline values: CDR1 SGHAT, CDR2 FQNNGV. The CDR3 region is CASSLVKETQYF. Written as DNA, the CDR3 is TGTGCCAGCAGCTTAGTAAAAGAGACCCAGTACTTC.

V is TRBV27 and J is TRBJ2-2; the match to TRBD1 covers 7 bases. Germline CDR1 and CDR2: MNHEY and SMNVEV (reference sequence). The CDR3 loop spans 15 amino acids. After removal of 3 bases from V and 1 base from J, the junction contained 2 bases not matched to a gene. The CDR3 DNA is TGTGCCAGCAGTTTCGACAGGGTGAACACCGGGGAGCTGTTTTTT. It codes for CASSFDRVNTGELFF.

The chain joins TRBV11-3 to TRBJ2-1; possibly TRBD2 for D (5 bases). Germline V gene data show CDR1 as SGHNT and CDR2 as YENEEA. The CDR3 extends over 15 amino acids. The V end lost 5 bases, the J end lost 7 bases, and 18 bases lay between the germline ends. CDR3 sequence: CASSRTRVTTNEQFF. The CDR3 nucleotides are TGTGCCAGCAGCCGGACCCGGGTGACTACTAATGAGCAGTTCTTC.

The chain employs TRBV6-5 and TRBJ2-7; D ambiguous. The CDR3 length is 16 residues. With 0 bases removed from V and 0 bases from J, the gap between germline ends came to 12 bases. CDR1 is MNHEY and CDR2 is SVGAGI in the germline V gene. DNA of the CDR3: TGTGCCAGCAGTTACTCCAGGACGGATAACTCCTACGAGCAGTACTTC. Translation gives CASSYSRTDNSYEQYF.

The V and J genes are TRBV4-1 and TRBJ2-7, with D perhaps matching TRBD2 (5 bases). Germline V lookup: CDR1 MGHRA, CDR2 YSYEKL. V was shortened by 4 bases and J by 0 bases, with 16 bases between the two germline ends. The length of the CDR3 is 16 residues. CDR3 region: CASSPGEGLSSYEQYF. The CDR3 DNA is TGCGCCAGCAGCCCAGGCGAGGGCCTTTCCTCCTACGAGCAGTACTTC.

The chain employs TRBV30 and TRBJ1-1; tentative D call: TRBD1 (5 bases). CDR1 and CDR2 from the germline V gene are GTSNPN and SVGIG (reference sequence). Trimming took 1 base from V and 12 from J, leaving 18 bases between them. The CDR3 is 13 residues long. DNA of the CDR3: TGTGCCTGGAGTGCCCAAGCCTGGGGGATAACTTTCTTT. Its translation: CAWSAQAWGITFF.

The genes are TRBV19 and TRBJ2-6; 11 bases fit TRBD1. Germline lookup yields CDR1 LNHDA and CDR2 SQIVND (reference sequence). Trimming cost V 4 bases and J 0 bases; bases outside gene matches: 5. The CDR3 covers 18 residues. CDR3: CASSTRDRGYSGANVLTF. As DNA, the CDR3 is TGTGCCAGTAGTACTCGGGACAGGGGGTACTCTGGGGCCAACGTCCTGACTTTC.

The chain has TRBV5-5 and TRBJ2-7, with 11 bases aligning to TRBD2. The CDR3 is made up of 15 amino acids. The germline V gene encodes CDR1 SGHKS and CDR2 YYEKEE (reference sequence). Unmatched junction bases numbered 7, after V lost 5 bases and J lost 3 bases. CDR3 nucleotides: TGTGCCAGCAGAAAGGGACTAGCGGACCTCTACGAGCAGTACTTC. Encoded protein: CASRKGLADLYEQYF.

The chain recombines TRBV29-1 with TRBJ2-5; weak D call: TRBD2 (6 bases). The length of the CDR3 is 13 residues. Trimming removed 3 bases from V and 1 base from J, with 9 bases in between. CDR1 and CDR2 from the germline V gene are SQVTM and ANQGSEA. The CDR3 is CSVDPAGQETQYF. As DNA, the CDR3 is TGCAGCGTTGATCCAGCGGGCCAAGAGACCCAGTACTTC. Full variable domain (rest looked up from reference TRBV29-1 and TRBJ2-5): SAVISQKPSRDICQRGTSLTIQCQVDSQVTMMFWYRQQPGQSLTLIATANQGSEATYESGFVIDKFPISRPNLTFSTLTVSNMSPEDSSIYLCSVDPAGQETQYFGPGTRLLVL.

The genes are TRBV5-1 and TRBJ2-1, with 14 bases fitting TRBD2. V gave up 4 bases and J gave up 6 bases; unmatched junction bases: 15. Germline CDR1 and CDR2: SGHRS and YFSETQ. This CDR3 spans 19 amino acids. The CDR3 region is CASSLTLGTSGSALNEQFF. In nucleotides, the CDR3 is TGCGCCAGCAGCCTTACCCTAGGGACTAGCGGGAGCGCCCTCAATGAGCAGTTCTTC.

The J gene is TRBJ2-7, the V gene TRBV6-4; 9 nucleotides align to TRBD2. Unmatched junction bases numbered 9, after V lost 5 bases and J lost 4 bases. The CDR3 has 15 amino acids. Germline loops: CDR1 MRHNA, CDR2 SNTAGT. This CDR3 reads CASSYWSSGSYEQYF. The CDR3 region has the DNA TGTGCCAGCAGTTACTGGAGTAGCGGGAGTTACGAGCAGTACTTC.

The V gene is TRBV7-9, the J gene TRBJ2-1; 13 positions match TRBD2. The CDR3 contains 16 residues. Germline CDR1 and CDR2: SEHNR and FQNEAQ (reference sequence). V gave up 1 base and J gave up 9 bases; unmatched junction bases: 6. The CDR3 DNA reads as TGTGCCAGCAGCTTAGATGGGACTAGCGGGATAGGTGAGCAGTTCTTC. Translated, it gives CASSLDGTSGIGEQFF.

CDR3 coding DNA: TGTGCCACCAGCCCGGTAGCCAAAAACATTCAGTACTTC. It encodes CATSPVAKNIQYF. The V and J genes are TRBV21-1 and TRBJ2-4; the D call of TRBD2 is as the table states it, not checked on the DNA. TRBV21-1 is a listed pseudogene. This CDR3 has 13 amino acids.

This rearrangement joins TRBV29-1 to TRBJ2-2; possible D gene TRBD2, 6 bases. The CDR3 runs 14 residues. V was trimmed by 7 bases and J by 0 bases, leaving 12 bases between them. The germline V gene has CDR1 SQVTM and CDR2 ANQGSEA. CDR3 coding DNA: TGCAGCGGGGCCGGGGGAACGAACACCGGGGAGCTGTTTTTT. Translation: CSGAGGTNTGELFF.